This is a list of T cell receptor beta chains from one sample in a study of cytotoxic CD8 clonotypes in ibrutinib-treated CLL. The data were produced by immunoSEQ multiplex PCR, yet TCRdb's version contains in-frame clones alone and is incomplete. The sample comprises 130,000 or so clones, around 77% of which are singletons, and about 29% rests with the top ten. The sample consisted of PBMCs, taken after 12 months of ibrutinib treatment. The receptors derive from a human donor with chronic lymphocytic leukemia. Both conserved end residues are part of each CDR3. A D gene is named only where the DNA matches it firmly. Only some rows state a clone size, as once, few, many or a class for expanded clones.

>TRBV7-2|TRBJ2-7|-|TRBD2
TGTGCCAGCAGCCCGGGACTAGCGAGCTCCTACGAGCAGTACTTC
CASSPGLASSYEQYF
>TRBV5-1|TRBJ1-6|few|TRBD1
TGCGCCAGCAGCTTGTCAGGGGGCAATTCACCCCTCCACTTT
CASSLSGGNSPLHF
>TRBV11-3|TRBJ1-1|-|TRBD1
TGTGCCAGCAGCTCCCCACAGGGGGCGGGCACTGAAGCTTTCTTT
CASSSPQGAGTEAFF
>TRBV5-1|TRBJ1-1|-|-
TGCGCCAGCAGGGAGGGGGGCTTGAAGACTGAAGCTTTCTTT
CASREGGLKTEAFF
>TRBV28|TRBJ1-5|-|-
TGTGCCAGCAGTTTATTTGGCAGGGGAGATAGCAATCAGCCCCAGCATTTT
CASSLFGRGDSNQPQHF
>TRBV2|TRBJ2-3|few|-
TGTGCCAGCAGTGAATCGGGGGGCGGCACAGATACGCAGTATTTT
CASSESGGGTDTQYF
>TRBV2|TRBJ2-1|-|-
TGTGCCAGCAGTGAAGGGGTAGTAAGGGGCAATGAGCAGTTCTTC
CASSEGVVRGNEQFF
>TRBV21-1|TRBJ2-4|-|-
TGTGCCAGCATCGAAAGGGACAGGGCTCTAGCCAAAAACATTCAGTACTTC
CASIERDRALAKNIQYF
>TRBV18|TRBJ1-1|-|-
TGTGCCAGCTCACCCGGGTCGAACACTGAAGCTTTCTTT
CASSPGSNTEAFF
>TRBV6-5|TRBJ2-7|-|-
TGTGCCAGCAGTTCCCAACTCGGTCCTTGCTACTTC
CASSSQLGPCYF
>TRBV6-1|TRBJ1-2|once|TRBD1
TGTGCCAGCACAGGGGGCTATGGCTACACCTTC
CASTGGYGYTF
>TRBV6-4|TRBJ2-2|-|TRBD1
TGTGCCAGCAGTGACTCGCCCCGACAGGGGAACACCGGGGAGCTGTTTTTT
CASSDSPRQGNTGELFF
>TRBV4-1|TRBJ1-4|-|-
TGCGCCAGCAGCCAAGCCGACGATGTCCGGGGTTGGGAAAAACTGTTTTTT
CASSQADDVRGWEKLFF
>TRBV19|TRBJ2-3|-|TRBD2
TGTGCCAGTAGTATAGGGGGACTAGCGGTACCCACAGATACGCAGTATTTT
CASSIGGLAVPTDTQYF
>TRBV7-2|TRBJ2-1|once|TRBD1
TGTGCCAGCAGAACCGGGACAGGGGGCGCGGAGCAGTTCTTC
CASRTGTGGAEQFF
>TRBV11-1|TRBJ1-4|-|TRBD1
TGTGCCAGCAGCCGAACAGGGGGCGAAGTTGAAAAACTGTTTTTT
CASSRTGGEVEKLFF
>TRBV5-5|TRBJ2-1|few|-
TGTGCCAGCAGCTTGATGGGCTTAGTCTACAATGAGCAGTTCTTC
CASSLMGLVYNEQFF
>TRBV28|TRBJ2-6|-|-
TGTGCCAGCAGTCCCAGAACCGTACACCCAAGCTCTGGGGCCAACGTCCTGACTTTC
CASSPRTVHPSSGANVLTF
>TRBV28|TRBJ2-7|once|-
TGTGCCAGCAGTTTGAGCCGATGGGGGGCGCGGCAGTACGAGCAGTACTTC
CASSLSRWGARQYEQYF
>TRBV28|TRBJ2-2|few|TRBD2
TGTGCCCTGACAGCGGGGGACGGCGGGGAGCTGTTTTTT
CALTAGDGGELFF
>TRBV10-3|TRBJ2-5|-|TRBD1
TGTGCCATCAGCCGGGACAGGGGGCGGGAGACCCAGTACTTC
CAISRDRGRETQYF
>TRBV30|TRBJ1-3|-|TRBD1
TGTGCCTGGAGTCCCGGGACAGTAAGTGGAAACACCATATATTTT
CAWSPGTVSGNTIYF
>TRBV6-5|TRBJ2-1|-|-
TGTGCCAGCAGTCCGACCGGAACGAATAACAATGAGCAGTTCTTC
CASSPTGTNNNEQFF
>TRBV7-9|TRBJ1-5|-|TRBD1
TGTGCCAGCAGCTTAGTCGGAGGGGACAGGAAGCATTTT
CASSLVGGDRKHF
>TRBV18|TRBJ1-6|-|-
TGTGCCAGCTCACCATTTCCTCTGGGGGATAACTATAATTCACCCCTCCACTTT
CASSPFPLGDNYNSPLHF
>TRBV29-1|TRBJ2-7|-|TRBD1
TGCAGCGTTGATGGACAGGGTGGCTACGAGCAGTACTTC
CSVDGQGGYEQYF
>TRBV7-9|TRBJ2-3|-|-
TGTGCCAGCAGCTTAAGGGGCGGGACGCAGTATTTT
CASSLRGGTQYF
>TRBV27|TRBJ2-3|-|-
TGTGCCAGCAGTTTAAAAGAATCGGATACGCAGTATTTT
CASSLKESDTQYF